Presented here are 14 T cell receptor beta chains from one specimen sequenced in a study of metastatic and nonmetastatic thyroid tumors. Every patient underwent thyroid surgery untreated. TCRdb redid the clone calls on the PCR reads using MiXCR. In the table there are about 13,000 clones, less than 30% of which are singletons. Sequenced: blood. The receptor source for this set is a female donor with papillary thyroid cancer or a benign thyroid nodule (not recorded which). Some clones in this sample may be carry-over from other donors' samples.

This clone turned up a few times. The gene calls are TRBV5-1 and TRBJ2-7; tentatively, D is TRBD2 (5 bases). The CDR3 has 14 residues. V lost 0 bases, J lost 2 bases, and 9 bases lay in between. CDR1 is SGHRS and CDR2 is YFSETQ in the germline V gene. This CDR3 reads CASSLVGGPYEQYF. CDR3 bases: TGCGCCAGCAGCTTGGTTGGCGGGCCCTACGAGCAGTACTTC.

CDR3 DNA sequence: TGCAGTGCGATGACTAGCGGGGGATCTAACACCGGGGAGCTGTTTTTT. Amino acid sequence: CSAMTSGGSNTGELFF. The chain is built from TRBV20-1 and TRBJ2-2; 12 bases align to TRBD2. This CDR3 comprises 16 residues. V dropped 6 bases and J dropped 2; count of bases not matched to a gene: 7. CDR1 is DFQATT and CDR2 is SNEGSKA in the germline V gene (reference sequence).

In nucleotides, the CDR3 is TGTGCCAGCAGTTACTCGAATGGACTAGCGGGACGACAGAACACCGGGGAGCTGTTTTTT. Translated: CASSYSNGLAGRQNTGELFF. The rearrangement joins TRBV6-2 or TRBV6-3 to TRBJ2-2, with 12 positions matching TRBD2. The CDR3 runs to 20 residues. The V gene end was trimmed by 0 bases and the J gene end by 1 base; junction bases not matched to a gene: 9. The germline CDR1 and CDR2 sequences are MNHEY and SVGEGT.

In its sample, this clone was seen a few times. Written as DNA, the CDR3 is TGTGCCAGCAGAATGGATACCATCTTCTACGAGCAGTACTTC. Its translation is CASRMDTIFYEQYF. The V gene is TRBV6-2 or TRBV6-3, the J gene TRBJ2-7; no clear D gene. Germline loops: CDR1 MNHEY, CDR2 SVGEGT. Trimming stripped 6 bases from V and 3 bases from J, with 15 bases between. The CDR3 runs 14 residues.

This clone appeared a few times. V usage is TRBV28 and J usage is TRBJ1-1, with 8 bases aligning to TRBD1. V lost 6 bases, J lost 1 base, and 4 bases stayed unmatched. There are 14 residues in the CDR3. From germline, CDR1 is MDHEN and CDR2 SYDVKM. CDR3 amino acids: CASRRTGQNTEAFF. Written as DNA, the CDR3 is TGTGCCAGCAGGCGGACAGGGCAGAACACTGAAGCTTTCTTT.

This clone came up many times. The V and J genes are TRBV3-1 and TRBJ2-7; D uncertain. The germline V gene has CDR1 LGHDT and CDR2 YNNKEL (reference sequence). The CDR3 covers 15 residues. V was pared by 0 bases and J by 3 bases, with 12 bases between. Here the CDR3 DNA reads TGTGCCAGCAGCCAAGATCATACGACCGACTACGAGCAGTACTTC. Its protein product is CASSQDHTTDYEQYF.

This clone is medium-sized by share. DNA for the CDR3: TGTGCCAGCGGCCCCAACAGGGCAGGGGGCTCCAATGAGCAGTTCTTC. The encoded protein is CASGPNRAGGSNEQFF. J is TRBJ2-1 and V is TRBV28; 8 nucleotides match TRBD1. V lost 8 bases to trimming and J lost 6 bases; unmatched junction nucleotides: 15. Germline V gene sequence: CDR1 MDHEN, CDR2 SYDVKM. This CDR3 has 16 residues.

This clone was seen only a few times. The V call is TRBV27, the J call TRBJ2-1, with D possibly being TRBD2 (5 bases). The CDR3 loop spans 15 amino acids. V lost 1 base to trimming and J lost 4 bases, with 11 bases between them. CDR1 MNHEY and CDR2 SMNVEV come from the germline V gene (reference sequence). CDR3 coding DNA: TGTGCCAGCAGTTTATTAGGAGGCGGGTACAATGAGCAGTTCTTC. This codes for CASSLLGGGYNEQFF.

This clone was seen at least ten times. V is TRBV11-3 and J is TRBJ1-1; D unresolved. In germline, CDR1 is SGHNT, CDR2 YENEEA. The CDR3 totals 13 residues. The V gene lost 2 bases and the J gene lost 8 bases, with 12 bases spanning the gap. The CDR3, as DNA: TGTGCCAGCAGCTTAACGGCGGGATCCGAAGCTTTCTTT. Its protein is CASSLTAGSEAFF.

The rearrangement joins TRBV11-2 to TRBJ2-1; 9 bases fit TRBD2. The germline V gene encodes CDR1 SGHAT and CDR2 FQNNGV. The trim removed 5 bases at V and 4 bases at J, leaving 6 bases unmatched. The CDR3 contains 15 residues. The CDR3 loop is CASSVGLAKYNEQFF. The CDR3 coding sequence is TGTGCCAGCAGCGTAGGACTAGCGAAGTACAATGAGCAGTTCTTC.

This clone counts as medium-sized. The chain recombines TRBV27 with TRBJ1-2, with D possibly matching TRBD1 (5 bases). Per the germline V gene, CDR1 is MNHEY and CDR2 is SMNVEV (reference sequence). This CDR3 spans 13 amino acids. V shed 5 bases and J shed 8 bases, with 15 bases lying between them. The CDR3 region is CASSRGGVYGYTF. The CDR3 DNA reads TGTGCCAGCAGTCGGGGGGGGGTTTACGGCTACACCTTC.

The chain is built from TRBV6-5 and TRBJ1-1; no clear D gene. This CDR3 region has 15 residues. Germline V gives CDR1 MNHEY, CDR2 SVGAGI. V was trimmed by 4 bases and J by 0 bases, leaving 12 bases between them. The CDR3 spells CASSSGGSLNTEAFF. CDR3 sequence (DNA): TGTGCCAGCAGTTCGGGTGGGTCGTTGAACACTGAAGCTTTCTTT.

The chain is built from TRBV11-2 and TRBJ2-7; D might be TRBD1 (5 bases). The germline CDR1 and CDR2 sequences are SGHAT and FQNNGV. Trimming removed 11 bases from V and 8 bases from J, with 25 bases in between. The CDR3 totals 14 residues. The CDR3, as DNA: TGTGCCGGCACCCCGGACGCTCGGCAGGGCAAGCAGTACTTC. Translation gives CAGTPDARQGKQYF.

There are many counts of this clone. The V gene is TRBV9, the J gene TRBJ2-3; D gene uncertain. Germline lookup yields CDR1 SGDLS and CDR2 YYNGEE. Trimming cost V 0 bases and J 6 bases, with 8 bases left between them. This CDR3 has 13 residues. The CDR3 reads CASSVDEGDTQYF. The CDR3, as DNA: TGTGCCAGCAGCGTAGATGAAGGCGATACGCAGTATTTT.